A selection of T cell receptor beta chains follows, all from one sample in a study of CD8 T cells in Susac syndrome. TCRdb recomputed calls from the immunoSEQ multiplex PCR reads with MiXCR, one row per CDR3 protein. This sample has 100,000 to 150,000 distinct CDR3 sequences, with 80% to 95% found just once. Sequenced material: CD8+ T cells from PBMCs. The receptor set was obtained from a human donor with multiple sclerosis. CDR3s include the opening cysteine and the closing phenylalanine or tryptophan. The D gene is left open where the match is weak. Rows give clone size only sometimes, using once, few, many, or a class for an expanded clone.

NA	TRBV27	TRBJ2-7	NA	TGTGCCAGCAGTTTATCGATGGCAGGATCAACCTACGAGCAGTACTTC	CASSLSMAGSTYEQYF
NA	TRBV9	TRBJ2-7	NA	TGTGCCAGCAGCGTAGGCGGAGTTCGCGACGAGCAGTACTTC	CASSVGGVRDEQYF
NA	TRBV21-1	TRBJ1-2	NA	TGTGCCACAGGACAGGGGAAACACTATGGCTACACCTTC	CATGQGKHYGYTF
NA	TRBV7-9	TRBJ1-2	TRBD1	TGTGCCAGCAGCTTAGTGGGCCGGGACAGGGACTATGGCTACACCTTC	CASSLVGRDRDYGYTF
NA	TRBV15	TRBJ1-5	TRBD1	TGTGCCACCCGACAGGGGATAGGCAATCAGCCCCAGCATTTT	CATRQGIGNQPQHF
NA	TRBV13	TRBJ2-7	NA	TGTGCCAGCAGCCCCCCCCCGGGGAGCTCCTACGAGCAGTACTTC	CASSPPPGSSYEQYF
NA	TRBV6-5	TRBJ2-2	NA	TGTGCCAGCAGTTCGCGCCTTCTTAACACCGGGGAGCTGTTTTTT	CASSSRLLNTGELFF
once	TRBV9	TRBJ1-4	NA	TGTGCCAGCAGCGGCGGGACGGTGACTAATGAAAAACTGTTTTTT	CASSGGTVTNEKLFF
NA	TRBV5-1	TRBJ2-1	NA	TGCGCCACCTCGGGGGGCTATGAGCAGTTCTTC	CATSGGYEQFF
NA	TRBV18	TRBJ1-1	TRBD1	TGTGCCAGCTCACCCAGGGACAGGGGGACAAGAGGCACTGAAGCTTTCTTT	CASSPRDRGTRGTEAFF
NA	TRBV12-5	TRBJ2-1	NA	TGTGCTAGTGGTTTGTCCCGTGGGCCCCCCCACAATGAGCAGTTCTTC	CASGLSRGPPHNEQFF
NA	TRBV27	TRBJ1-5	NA	TGTGCCAGCAGTCACGCCGCGCCTAGGGGCAATCAGCCCCAGCATTTT	CASSHAAPRGNQPQHF
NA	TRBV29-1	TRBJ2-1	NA	TGCAGCGTTGAAGATGGAAATGAGCAGTTCTTC	CSVEDGNEQFF
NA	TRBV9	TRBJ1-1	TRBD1	TGTGCCAGCAGCGTAGGACAGGGGGGTCTTGAAGCTTTCTTT	CASSVGQGGLEAFF
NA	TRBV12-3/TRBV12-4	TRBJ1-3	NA	TGTGCCAGCATTGTGGGACTCCCTGGAAACACCATATATTTT	CASIVGLPGNTIYF
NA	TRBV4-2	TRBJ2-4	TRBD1	TGTGCCAGCAGCCATGGGACAGGCGACTCGACAGCCAAAAACATTCAGTACTTC	CASSHGTGDSTAKNIQYF
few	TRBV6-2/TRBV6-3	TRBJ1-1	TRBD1	TGTGCCAGCAGTCTACAGGGGACTGAAGCTTTCTTT	CASSLQGTEAFF
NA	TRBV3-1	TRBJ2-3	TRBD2	TGTGCCAGCAGCCAAGATTGGCTAGCGGGAGACACAGATACGCAGTATTTT	CASSQDWLAGDTDTQYF
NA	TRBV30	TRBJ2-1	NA	TGTGCCTGGAGGTGGTTGGTTTCCGATGAGCAGTTCTTC	CAWRWLVSDEQFF
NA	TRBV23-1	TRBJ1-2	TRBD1	TGCGCCAGCACTTACGACAGGGACAACTATGGCTACACCTTC	CASTYDRDNYGYTF
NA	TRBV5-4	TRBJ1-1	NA	TGTGCCAGCAGCTTTGGGGGAGGCACTGAAGCTTTCTTT	CASSFGGGTEAFF
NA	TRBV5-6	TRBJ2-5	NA	TGTGCCAGCAGCCAGGGTAGGGTCGAAGAGACCCAGTACTTC	CASSQGRVEETQYF
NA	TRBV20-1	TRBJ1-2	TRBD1	TGCAGTGCTCGGACAGGGGGCGCCTATGGCTACACCTTC	CSARTGGAYGYTF
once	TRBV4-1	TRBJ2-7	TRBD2	TGCGCCAGCAGCCAAGTGGGTAGCGGGGCCTACGAGCAGTACTTC	CASSQVGSGAYEQYF
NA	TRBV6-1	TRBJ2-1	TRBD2	TGTGCCAGCAGTGCGAACCTACTAGCGAGCTCCTACAATGAGCAGTTCTTC	CASSANLLASSYNEQFF
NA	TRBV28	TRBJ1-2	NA	TGTGCCAGCAGAGACGTAGCTGGGACCCCCTATGGCTACACCTTC	CASRDVAGTPYGYTF
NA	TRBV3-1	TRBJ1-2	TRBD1	TGTGCCAGCAGCCAAGAAAGTCTCCGGACAGGGGCTTACTATGGCTACACCTTC	CASSQESLRTGAYYGYTF
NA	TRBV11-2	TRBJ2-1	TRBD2	TGTGCCAGCAGGCGCCCGGGACTAGCGTTCTTCGTACGCTTAGGGGATGAGCAGTTCTTC	CASRRPGLAFFVRLGDEQFF
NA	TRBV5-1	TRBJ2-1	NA	TGCGCCAGCGCCACAGGGCTATTAGAGTTCTTC	CASATGLLEFF
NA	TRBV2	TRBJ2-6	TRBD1	TGTGCCAGCAGCGACAGGGGGTTAATCTCTGGGGCCAACGTCCTGACTTTC	CASSDRGLISGANVLTF
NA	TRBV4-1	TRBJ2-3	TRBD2	TGCGCCAGCAGTCCTAGCGGGGTGAGAACAGATACGCAGTATTTT	CASSPSGVRTDTQYF
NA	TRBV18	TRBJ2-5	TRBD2	TGTGCCAGCTCACCACCAGCGGGAGAAACACCAGAGACCCAGTACTTC	CASSPPAGETPETQYF
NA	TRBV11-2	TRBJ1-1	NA	TGTGCCAGCAGCTTTAGGGGAACTGAAGCTTTCTTT	CASSFRGTEAFF
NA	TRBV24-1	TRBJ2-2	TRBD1	TGTGCCACCAGTGAACCAGGGGGCACCGGGGAGCTGTTTTTT	CATSEPGGTGELFF
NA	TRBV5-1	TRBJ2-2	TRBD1	TGCGCCAGCAGCTCCCCCCGGACCAGGGGGCCCACCGGGGAGCTGTTTTTT	CASSSPRTRGPTGELFF
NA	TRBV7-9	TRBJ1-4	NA	TGTGCCAGCAGCTTAGTAGGACCTAATGAAAAACTGTTTTTT	CASSLVGPNEKLFF
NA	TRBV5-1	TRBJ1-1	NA	TGCGCCAGCAGCTTAACAGGGACTAAGAACACTGAAGCTTTCTTT	CASSLTGTKNTEAFF
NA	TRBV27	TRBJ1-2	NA	TGTGCCAGCAGTTTATCAGGGCCTCACCTCAAGGGCTATGGCTACACCTTC	CASSLSGPHLKGYGYTF
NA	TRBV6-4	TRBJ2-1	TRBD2	TGTGCCAGCAGCCCCGGGACTAGCGGGATTAATGAGCAGTTCTTC	CASSPGTSGINEQFF
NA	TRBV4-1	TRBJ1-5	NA	TGCGCCAGCAGCCAAGCCGGCGGGACACAGGACAATCAGCCCCAGCATTTT	CASSQAGGTQDNQPQHF
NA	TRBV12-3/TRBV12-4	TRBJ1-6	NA	TGTGCCAGCAGCCAGGGTAGCGGGCTAAGTTCACCCCTCCACTTT	CASSQGSGLSSPLHF
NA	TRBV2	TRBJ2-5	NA	TGTGCCAGCAGTGAAGCGGGACCGTACCAAGAGACCCAGTACTTC	CASSEAGPYQETQYF